The 29 T cell receptor beta chains reported below all come from one sample, sequenced in a study of blood T cell repertoires in COVID-19. TCRdb's table, derived via immunoSEQ multiplex PCR, lists solely in-frame clones and lacks some. The data contain fewer than 350,000 clones, 85% of them singletons. The sample consisted of PBMCs or T cells enriched from blood (not recorded which). These receptors were taken from a woman in her 30s who had been exposed to COVID-19.

The chain joins TRBV7-3 to TRBJ2-5; D is undetermined. Trimming cost V 2 bases and J 5 bases, with 9 bases left between them. The germline V gene has CDR1 SGHTA and CDR2 FQGTGA. The CDR3 is 13 amino acids. The CDR3, as DNA: TGTGCCAGCAGCTTATCTAGTATGGAGACCCAGTACTTC. Amino acid sequence: CASSLSSMETQYF.

The chain has TRBV6-5 and TRBJ1-5, with a weak D call TRBD1 (6 bases). The V and J ends lost 11 bases and 6 bases respectively, with 23 bases between them. This CDR3 is 15 amino acids long. Germline CDR1 is MNHEY and CDR2 is SVGAGI. The chain's CDR3 is CAGGGVGTNTQPQHF. CDR3 coding DNA: TGTGCCGGGGGTGGGGTCGGGACAAACACTCAGCCCCAGCATTTT.

V usage is TRBV6-5 and J usage is TRBJ1-2; 7 positions match TRBD1. This CDR3 contains 14 residues. The germline gives CDR1 MNHEY, CDR2 SVGAGI. Losses at the gene ends were 2 bases for V and 2 bases for J; bases not matched to a gene: 2. The CDR3 protein is CASSYEGANYGYTF. In DNA form, the CDR3 reads TGTGCCAGCAGTTACGAGGGGGCGAACTATGGCTACACCTTC.

This clone appeared a single time. This chain connects TRBV7-9 to TRBJ2-6; D is unresolved. The CDR3 is 15 residues long. V was cut by 2 bases and J by 2 bases, with 7 bases left in between. From germline, CDR1 is SEHNR and CDR2 FQNEAQ (reference sequence). The CDR3 protein is CASSLFQAGANVLTF. In nucleotides, the CDR3 is TGTGCCAGCAGCTTATTCCAGGCTGGGGCCAACGTCCTGACTTTC.

This clone was counted once. This chain links TRBV27 with TRBJ2-7; 9 bases map to TRBD1. The V segment lost 6 bases and the J segment 3 bases; nucleotides outside the gene matches: 9. The CDR3 runs 15 residues. CDR1 MNHEY and CDR2 SMNVEV come from the germline V gene (reference sequence). The CDR3: CASSIIGTGIYEQYF. CDR3 nucleotides: TGTGCCAGCAGCATAATCGGGACAGGGATCTACGAGCAGTACTTC.

The chain has TRBV3-1 (or the pseudogene TRBV3-2) and TRBJ2-2; 7 nucleotides agree with TRBD1. Germline V gene lookup returns CDR1 LGHDT and CDR2 YNNKEL (reference sequence). V shed 4 bases and J 1 base; nucleotides not matched to a gene: 3. The CDR3 sequence is 15 residues long. CDR3 sequence: CASSPRTGNTGELFF. The CDR3 region has the DNA TGTGCCAGCAGCCCCCGGACAGGGAACACCGGGGAGCTGTTTTTT.

Turning to this clone: Other nucleotide sequences in the sample specify the same CDR3. The gene calls are TRBV3-1 (or the pseudogene TRBV3-2) and TRBJ2-5; TRBD1 matches at 8 bases. This CDR3 contains 15 residues. In germline, CDR1 is LGHDT, CDR2 YNNKEL (reference sequence). J was trimmed by 7 bases and V by 1 base; bases with no gene match: 8. The CDR3 loop reads CASSQGTGPRGTQYF. As DNA, the CDR3 is TGTGCCAGCAGCCAAGGGACAGGGCCGAGGGGGACCCAGTACTTC.

The chain uses TRBV30 and TRBJ2-7; D is unresolved. Germline loops: CDR1 GTSNPN, CDR2 SVGIG (reference sequence). The CDR3 runs to 11 residues. V dropped 2 bases and J dropped 3 bases, with 5 bases sitting between them. In DNA form, the CDR3 reads TGTGCCTGGAGTACCGGCTACGAGCAGTACTTC. Its translation is CAWSTGYEQYF.

This clone was seen only once. The rearrangement links TRBV9 to TRBJ2-4; 10 positions agree with TRBD2. This CDR3 is built from 15 residues. The germline V gene encodes CDR1 SGDLS and CDR2 YYNGEE. V was clipped by 4 bases and J by 6 bases; unmatched bases: 7. Written as DNA, the CDR3 is TGTGCCAGCAGCCCCTTAGCGGGAGGTGGAAACATTCAGTACTTC. Translation: CASSPLAGGGNIQYF. Using reference TRBV9 and TRBJ2-4 for the parts outside the CDR3, the full variable domain is DSGVTQTPKHLITATGQRVTLRCSPRSGDLSVYWYQQSLDQGLQFLIQYYNGEERAKGNILERFSAQQFPDLHSELNLSSLELGDSALYFCASSPLAGGGNIQYFGAGTRLSVL.

This rearrangement joins TRBV27 to TRBJ2-5, with 7 bases aligning to TRBD2. This CDR3 comprises 14 residues. CDR1 is MNHEY, CDR2 SMNVEV, per germline (reference sequence). Trimming removed 3 bases from V and 3 bases from J; junction bases left unmatched: 4. The CDR3 DNA is TGTGCCAGCAGTTTTTTGGCGGGAGAAGAGACCCAGTACTTC. It specifies CASSFLAGEETQYF.

The chain couples TRBV20-1 to TRBJ1-6, with D unclear. The CDR3 runs 11 residues. The germline V gene encodes CDR1 DFQATT and CDR2 SNEGSKA (reference sequence). Trimming took off 6 bases at V and 9 bases at J, with 9 bases between the two ends. Here the CDR3 reads CSAREGSPLHF. CDR3 nucleotides: TGCAGTGCGCGGGAGGGTTCACCCCTCCACTTT.

The chain recombines TRBV3-1 (or the pseudogene TRBV3-2) with TRBJ1-5; 11 nucleotides line up with TRBD1. CDR3 length: 14 amino acids. Per germline, CDR1 LGHDT and CDR2 YNNKEL (reference sequence). The V and J ends lost 4 bases and 6 bases, in that order; junction bases with no gene match: 2. The CDR3 protein is CASSLGQGAQPQHF. The CDR3 DNA reads TGTGCCAGCAGCCTAGGACAGGGGGCTCAGCCCCAGCATTTT.

The chain carries TRBV3-1 (or the pseudogene TRBV3-2) and TRBJ2-5, with 15 bases identical to TRBD2. Trimming took 4 bases from V and 6 from J; bases not matched to a gene: 9. Germline values: CDR1 LGHDT, CDR2 YNNKEL (reference sequence). The length of the CDR3 is 17 residues. The CDR3 spells CASSPGTSGRFGKTQYF. In DNA form, the CDR3 reads TGTGCCAGCAGCCCGGGGACTAGCGGGAGGTTTGGAAAGACCCAGTACTTC.

The chain carries TRBV7-3 and TRBJ2-3, with TRBD1 identical over 9 bases. Germline assignment: CDR1 SGHTA and CDR2 FQGTGA. The CDR3 is made up of 14 amino acids. Trimming removed 4 bases from V and 4 bases from J; junction bases left unmatched: 3. Here the CDR3 reads CASSSQGASDTQYF. DNA of the CDR3: TGTGCCAGCAGCTCACAGGGGGCATCAGATACGCAGTATTTT.

The rearrangement links TRBV13 to TRBJ2-3; D gene ambiguous. The V gene's germline CDR1 is PRHDT and CDR2 FYEKMQ (reference sequence). Trimming shortened V by 1 base and J by 3 bases, and 8 bases separated the two germline ends. The CDR3 spans 14 residues. CDR3 sequence reads: CASSLADLTDTQYF. The CDR3, as DNA: TGTGCCAGCAGCTTAGCCGACTTGACAGATACGCAGTATTTT. Based on the CDR3 plus reference TRBV13 and TRBJ2-3, the full variable domain is AAGVIQSPRHLIKEKRETATLKCYPIPRHDTVYWYQQGPGQDPQFLISFYEKMQSDKGSIPDRFSAQQFSDYHSELNMSSLELGDSALYFCASSLADLTDTQYFGPGTRLTVL.

The chain joins TRBV2 to TRBJ1-1, with a weak D call TRBD1 (6 bases). The CDR3 is made up of 15 amino acids. V lost 6 bases, J lost 0 bases, and 14 bases lay in between. The germline CDR1 and CDR2 sequences are SNHLY and FYNNEI. CDR3 amino acids: CASRLDRLMNTEAFF. The CDR3 DNA is TGTGCCAGCAGGCTCGACAGGTTGATGAACACTGAAGCTTTCTTT. Full variable domain (rest looked up from reference TRBV2 and TRBJ1-1): EPEVTQTPSHQVTQMGQEVILRCVPISNHLYFYWYRQILGQKVEFLVSFYNNEISEKSEIFDDQFSVERPDGSNFTLKIRSTKLEDSAMYFCASRLDRLMNTEAFFGQGTRLTVV.

The gene calls are TRBV28 and TRBJ1-2; 7 bases map to TRBD1. V shed 4 bases, J shed 6 bases, and the junction held 8 bases outside the gene matches. Germline CDR1 MDHEN, CDR2 SYDVKM. The CDR3 sequence is 14 residues long. The CDR3 bases are TGTGCCAGCAGTTCCGGGACAGTGAGGAATGGCTACACCTTC. Its translation is CASSSGTVRNGYTF.

In its sample, this clone was seen once. The V and J genes are TRBV30 and TRBJ2-1; TRBD2 might be the D (5 bases). The germline gives CDR1 GTSNPN, CDR2 SVGIG (reference sequence). The CDR3 length is 15 residues. The V end lost 0 bases, the J end lost 2 bases, and 11 bases lay between the germline ends. CDR3 loop: CAWSVSSGAYNEQFF. CDR3 nucleotides: TGTGCCTGGAGTGTATCAAGCGGAGCCTACAATGAGCAGTTCTTC.

J is TRBJ2-1 and V is TRBV7-9; 9 bases line up with TRBD2. Looked up from germline, CDR1 is SEHNR and CDR2 is FQNEAQ (reference sequence). V was pared by 0 bases and J by 1 base, with 7 bases of the junction left unmatched. This CDR3 is 18 amino acids long. CDR3 nucleotide sequence: TGTGCCAGCAGCTTAGCGAGTAGCGGGGGACCTTCCTACAATGAGCAGTTCTTC. It yields the protein CASSLASSGGPSYNEQFF.

V usage is TRBV6-5 and J usage is TRBJ1-1; D unresolved. The CDR3 has 11 amino acids. Trimming left V 8 bases short and J 1 base short, with 5 bases between. Germline V gene data show CDR1 as MNHEY and CDR2 as SVGAGI. The CDR3 DNA sequence: TGTGCCAGCTCTCCGAACACTGAAGCTTTCTTT. It codes for CASSPNTEAFF.

The chain joins TRBV3-1 (or the pseudogene TRBV3-2) to TRBJ1-2, with D perhaps matching TRBD1 (5 bases). CDR1 is LGHDT, CDR2 YNNKEL, per germline (reference sequence). V lost 3 bases to trimming and J lost 2 bases, with 16 bases between them. This CDR3 has 16 residues. In DNA form, the CDR3 reads TGTGCCAGCAGCCACCGGGGAGGCAGGGTAAACTATGGCTACACCTTC. It yields the protein CASSHRGGRVNYGYTF.

This rearrangement joins TRBV4-2 to TRBJ1-3, with D possibly being TRBD1 (5 bases). The CDR3 consists of 16 residues. CDR1 is LGHNA and CDR2 is YNFKEQ in the germline V gene. Trimming removed 0 bases from V and 2 bases from J, with 11 bases in between. The CDR3 sequence: CASSQDPGEAGNTIYF. As DNA, the CDR3 is TGTGCCAGCAGCCAAGATCCGGGGGAAGCTGGAAACACCATATATTTT.

The CDR3 sequence: CASSLEGQGAGETQYF. The CDR3 DNA sequence: TGTGCCAGCAGCTTGGAGGGACAGGGGGCAGGAGAGACCCAGTACTTC. The chain is built from TRBV5-5 and TRBJ2-5; 12 positions match TRBD1. The V and J ends lost 0 bases and 4 bases, in that order; junction bases with no gene match: 4. Germline-derived CDR1 and CDR2 are SGHKS and YYEKEE (reference sequence). The CDR3 sequence is 16 residues long.

The V call is TRBV5-1, the J call TRBJ2-7; 8 nucleotides match TRBD1. Germline CDR1 SGHRS, CDR2 YFSETQ. CDR3 length: 16 residues. V gave up 3 bases and J gave up 5 bases; unmatched junction bases: 13. The CDR3 nucleotides are TGCGCCAGCAGCTCACTAGGACAGGGCCGCAGACACGAGCAGTACTTC. This translates into CASSSLGQGRRHEQYF. The variable domain in full, completed from reference TRBV5-1 and TRBJ2-7, reads KAGVTQTPRYLIKTRGQQVTLSCSPISGHRSVSWYQQTPGQGLQFLFEYFSETQRNKGNFPGRFSGRQFSNSRSEMNVSTLELGDSALYLCASSSLGQGRRHEQYFGPGTRLTVT.

V usage is TRBV7-2 and J usage is TRBJ2-2; TRBD1 aligns across 9 bases. The CDR3 covers 16 residues. Germline-derived CDR1 and CDR2 are SGHTA and FQGNSA. J was trimmed by 5 bases and V by 5 bases; bases with no gene match: 9. CDR3 DNA sequence: TGTGCCAGCAGCCCAGCGGGGACAGGGAGGACCGGGGAGCTGTTTTTT. It translates to CASSPAGTGRTGELFF.

V gene TRBV24-1 combines with J gene TRBJ2-7; 9 bases fit TRBD1. The germline CDR1 and CDR2 sequences are KGHDR and SFDVKD. With 7 bases clipped from V and 3 bases from J, the junction kept 0 bases outside the gene matches. The CDR3 is 12 amino acids. This CDR3 is CATRGQGYEQYF. The CDR3 nucleotides read TGTGCCACCAGGGGACAGGGCTACGAGCAGTACTTC.

CDR3 loop: CASSGEGTGGGKDEQFF. The CDR3 DNA reads TGTGCCAGCAGCGGAGAAGGGACAGGGGGTGGTAAGGATGAGCAGTTCTTC. The chain is built from TRBV9 and TRBJ2-1, with TRBD1 matching 11 bases. Germline V gene sequence: CDR1 SGDLS, CDR2 YYNGEE. The V gene end was trimmed by 3 bases and the J gene end by 8 bases; junction bases not matched to a gene: 13. The CDR3 loop spans 17 amino acids.

This chain uses TRBV4-2 with TRBJ2-7, with D unclear. The length of the CDR3 is 15 residues. Germline V gene sequence: CDR1 LGHNA, CDR2 YNFKEQ. V shed 0 bases and J shed 1 base, with 10 bases lying between them. The CDR3 nucleotides read TGTGCCAGCAGCCAAGATCGGCAGGAATCCTACGAGCAGTACTTC. Translation: CASSQDRQESYEQYF.

This clone was recorded only once. V usage is TRBV5-1 and J usage is TRBJ2-7; TRBD2 might be the D (6 bases). Germline V gene lookup returns CDR1 SGHRS and CDR2 YFSETQ. CDR3 length: 16 residues. V shed 0 bases and J shed 3 bases, with 16 bases lying between them. CDR3 residues: CASSLGGVAGYYEQYF. CDR3 DNA: TGCGCCAGCAGCTTGGGCGGGGTCGCGGGCTACTACGAGCAGTACTTC.